The T cell receptor (beta chain) described here comes from a study of T-cell reconstitution after alpha-beta-depleted transplantation in children (dated by TCRdb to 2016 to 2017). About the investigation overall: The study quantitatively tracked T-cell immune reconstitution after TCRalphabeta/CD19-depleted allogeneic hematopoietic cell transplantation in children using TCR repertoire profiling.

Libraries were constructed by PCR. TCRdb lists the instrument as Illumina HiSeq 2500. To normalize quantification of the TCRbeta repertoire, the TCR libraries were built with molecular barcoding that relied on unique molecular identifiers. TCRdb handled the public reads itself, with Q25 trimming in fastp and clone calling in MiXCR, and kept productive beta chains. Rows merge per CDR3 protein into single entries with the most common DNA and genes. For this sample the table gives 200,000 to 300,000 distinct CDR3 sequences, of which around 12% were detected only once. Approximately 2.4% of the sample is taken by the ten largest. This clonotype was counted ten times or more. Its cognate antigen has yet to be identified. Per-nucleotide qualities are absent, and no much larger clonotype sits a single base away. The CDR3 has 14 amino acids, counting the end cysteine and phenylalanine. Just the 42-base CDR3 DNA is kept, in frame starting at base 1. From the germline V gene, CDR1 is ENHRY and CDR2 is SYGVKD. Compared with germline, V lacks 3 bases and J lacks 3 bases; bases without a gene match: 3.

The receptor comes from a human donor who donated a stem cell graft to a child with acute lymphoblastic leukemia. This material consisted of PBMCs from the stem cell graft donor, taken from the stem cell graft. The chain links TRBV10-3 with TRBJ1-2; the central 8 bases match TRBD1. In nucleotides, the sequence is TGTGCCATCAGTGAATGGACAGGGTACTATGGCTACACCTTC. It specifies CAISEWTGYYGYTF.